These 15 T cell receptor beta chains were all obtained from the same sample, sequenced in a study of T cell clonality in common variable immunodeficiency. Sequenced by immunoSEQ multiplex PCR; TCRdb stores in-frame clones only, minus some. This sample has approximately 58,000 clones, each found more than once. The sample consisted of peripheral blood mononuclear cells. Every receptor here comes from a person between 18 and 75 years old in good health.

This clone appeared many times. The CDR3 end lies 3 residues beyond the end of the read and is filled in from the germline J gene. The rearrangement uses TRBV28 and TRBJ2-5; 7 bases are a match to TRBD1. After removal of 6 bases from V and 2 bases from J, the junction contained 6 bases not matched to a gene. The CDR3 runs to 14 residues. From germline, CDR1 is MDHEN and CDR2 SYDVKM. The CDR3 region is CASRRGTEQETQYF. Incomplete CDR3 DNA: TGTGCCAGCAGAAGAGGGACAGAACAAGAGACC.

This clone was seen repeatedly, ten times or more. The read halts 3 residues ahead of the CDR3 end, with the missing end drawn from the germline J gene. The V gene is TRBV20-1, the J gene TRBJ2-7, with TRBD2 as a possible D gene (7 bases). Germline loops: CDR1 DFQATT, CDR2 SNEGSKA (reference sequence). The V end was cut by 5 bases, the J end by 4 bases, with 15 bases between. This CDR3 is built from 13 residues. The CDR3 region is CSAGGASSYEQYF. The covered CDR3 bases are TGCAGTGCTGGGGGGGCCAGTTCTTACGAG.

This clone was counted at least ten times. Incomplete CDR3 DNA: TGTGCCAGCAGCTTTTCGCAGGGGGCAACCGGGGAG. It is translated as CASSFSQGATGE. The entire CDR3 protein is CASSFSQGATGELFF. The chain carries TRBV7-9 and TRBJ2-2; 8 positions match TRBD1. The sequenced fragment ends 3 residues before the CDR3 boundary, so the rest is inferred from the germline J gene. CDR1 is SEHNR, CDR2 FQNEAQ, per germline (reference sequence). J gave up 5 bases and V 3 bases, and 5 bases lay outside the gene matches. The CDR3 consists of 15 residues.

This clone has ten or more counts. The read terminates 3 residues before the CDR3 end, so the remaining end is supplied by the germline J gene. The chain recombines TRBV7-8 with TRBJ2-7; 7 bases map to TRBD2. Germline CDR1 SGHVS, CDR2 FQNEAQ. Unmatched junction bases numbered 16, after V lost 5 bases and J lost 6 bases. There are 16 residues in the CDR3. This CDR3 is CASSPTTTSTGREQYF. The DNA read from the CDR3 is TGTGCCAGCAGCCCAACTACGACTAGCACGGGTCGCGAG.

This clone was seen ten or more times. Coverage ceases 3 residues before the CDR3 finishes, and the germline J gene fills in the end. The chain is built from TRBV15 and TRBJ1-1, with D hard to call. This CDR3 has 15 amino acids. Germline CDR1 and CDR2: LNHNV and YYDKDF (reference sequence). V was shortened by 0 bases and J by 1 base, with 9 bases between the two germline ends. The CDR3 is CATSRDPSPNTEAFF. CDR3 bases read: TGTGCCACCAGCAGAGATCCATCCCCGAACACTGAA.

The sample holds many counts of this clone. The read stops 3 residues short of the end of the CDR3; the missing end is completed from the germline J gene. The chain combines TRBV7-9 with TRBJ2-1, with D unresolved. Per germline, CDR1 SEHNR and CDR2 FQNEAQ (reference sequence). The V gene lost 1 base and the J gene lost 8 bases, with 9 bases spanning the gap. This CDR3 has 13 amino acids. CDR3 DNA, as far as it was read: TGTGCCAGCAGCTTAGTCCTGAGCGATGAG. Translation gives CASSLVLSDE. The CDR3 in its entirety is CASSLVLSDEQFF.

This clone was seen at least ten times. The CDR3 end is not reached by the read, which stops 3 residues before it; the germline J gene fills it in. The chain couples TRBV7-2 to TRBJ1-3; D is uncertain. This CDR3 is built from 13 residues. The germline V gene has CDR1 SGHTA and CDR2 FQGNSA. V lost 5 bases and J lost 3, with 8 bases in between. CDR3 sequence reads: CASSMGRGNTIYF. CDR3 DNA, as far as it was read: TGTGCCAGCAGCATGGGCCGTGGAAACACC. Together with reference TRBV7-2 and TRBJ1-3, the CDR3 gives the full variable domain: GAGVSQSPSNKVTEKGKDVELRCDPISGHTALYWYRQSLGQGLEFLIYFQGNSAPDKSGLPSDRFSAERTGGSVSTLTIQRTQQEDSAVYLCASSMGRGNTIYFGEGSWLTVV.

This clone was seen repeatedly, ten times or more. The observed sequence ends 3 residues before the CDR3 terminus, with the missing tail filled in from the germline J gene. The chain has TRBV7-9 and TRBJ1-1; D is perhaps TRBD1 (6 bases). This CDR3 is built from 13 residues. Germline V gene sequence: CDR1 SEHNR, CDR2 FQNEAQ (reference sequence). Trimming left V 2 bases short and J 7 bases short, with 11 bases between. The CDR3 sequence: CASSLPPTGEAFF. The sequenced CDR3 bases are TGTGCCAGCAGCTTACCCCCGACAGGTGAA.

In this sample, this clone turned up many times. The CDR3 extends 3 residues past the end of the read, so its final part is completed from the germline J gene. The chain links TRBV19 to TRBJ2-3; 9 nucleotides line up with TRBD2. Germline V gene sequence: CDR1 LNHDA, CDR2 SQIVND (reference sequence). CDR3 length equals 17 residues. After removal of 10 bases from V and 2 bases from J, the junction contained 16 bases not matched to a gene. CDR3 bases read: TGTGCCACACGAGGCACGGGACTAGCCAACTCCACAGATACG. Protein: CATRGTGLANSTDT. The full CDR3 reads CATRGTGLANSTDTQYF.

About this clone itself: The read finishes 3 residues shy of the CDR3 end, and the germline J gene is used to complete it. The chain carries TRBV25-1 and TRBJ2-5, with unresolved D. V was shortened by 1 base and J by 4 bases, with 10 bases between the two germline ends. The length of the CDR3 is 14 residues. Germline V gene lookup returns CDR1 MGHDK and CDR2 SYGVNS. CDR3 residues: CASSESGNGETQYF. Partial CDR3 DNA: TGTGCCAGCAGTGAATCAGGAAACGGAGAGACC.

This clone was seen repeatedly, ten times or more. The read halts 3 residues ahead of the CDR3 end, with the missing end drawn from the germline J gene. The genes are TRBV6-2 or TRBV6-3 and TRBJ1-1; 7 bases are a match to TRBD1. V was clipped by 0 bases and J by 0 bases; unmatched bases: 4. The CDR3 consists of 16 residues. Germline CDR1 MNHEY, CDR2 SVGEGT. This CDR3 reads CASSYSPGTVNTEAFF. The part of the CDR3 DNA that was read is TGTGCCAGCAGTTACTCGCCTGGGACAGTGAACACTGAA.

This clone was recorded many times. The CDR3 DNA, read in part, is TGTGCCAGCAGTTACTCACCGCAAAGCGGGACCTACGAG. Its translation: CASSYSPQSGTYE. The whole CDR3 sequence reads CASSYSPQSGTYEQYF. The chain carries TRBV6-2 or TRBV6-3 and TRBJ2-7, with 7 bases identical to TRBD2. The read stops 3 residues short of the end of the CDR3; the missing end is completed from the germline J gene. The germline CDR1 and CDR2 sequences are MNHEY and SVGEGT. The CDR3 sequence is 16 residues long. With 0 bases clipped from V and 2 bases from J, the junction kept 7 bases outside the gene matches.

This clone was counted at least ten times. The read ends 3 residues shy of where the CDR3 ends; the end is completed using the germline J gene. The genes are TRBV5-1 and TRBJ1-2, with 8 positions matching TRBD1. J was trimmed by 1 base and V by 2 bases; bases with no gene match: 4. The length of the CDR3 is 15 residues. The germline V gene has CDR1 SGHRS and CDR2 YFSETQ. The CDR3 protein is CASSLGTGFNYGYTF. The CDR3 DNA, read in part, is TGCGCCAGCAGCTTAGGGACAGGTTTTAACTATGGC.

This clone was counted many times. CDR3 in amino acids: CASSNRADTQYF. The CDR3 bases that were read are TGTGCCAGCAGCAACCGGGCAGATACG. The chain employs TRBV7-3 and TRBJ2-3; D is undetermined. The read ends 3 residues before the CDR3 terminus; that terminus is restored from the germline J gene. This CDR3 contains 12 residues. V lost 5 bases and J 4 bases, leaving 7 bases between the germline ends. Germline V lookup: CDR1 SGHTA, CDR2 FQGTGA.

This clone was recorded many times. CDR3 DNA (partial): TGTGCCAGTTTCGGCGGGTTTGGTTCACCC. Encoded protein: CASFGGFGSP. The CDR3, in full, reads CASFGGFGSPLHF. The genes are TRBV19 and TRBJ1-6; D is undetermined. The read halts 3 residues ahead of the CDR3 end, with the missing end drawn from the germline J gene. V was clipped by 8 bases and J by 9 bases, with 14 bases between them. Germline lookup yields CDR1 LNHDA and CDR2 SQIVND (reference sequence). The CDR3 has 13 amino acids.